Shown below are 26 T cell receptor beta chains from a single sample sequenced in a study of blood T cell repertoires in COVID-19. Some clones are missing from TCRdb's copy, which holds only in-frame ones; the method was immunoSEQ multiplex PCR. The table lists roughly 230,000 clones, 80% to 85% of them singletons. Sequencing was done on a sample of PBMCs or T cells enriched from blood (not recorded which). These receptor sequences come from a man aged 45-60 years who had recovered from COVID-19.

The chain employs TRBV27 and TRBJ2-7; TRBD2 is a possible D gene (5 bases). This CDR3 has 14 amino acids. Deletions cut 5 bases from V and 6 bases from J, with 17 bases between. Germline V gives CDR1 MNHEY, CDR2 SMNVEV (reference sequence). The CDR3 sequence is CASSTLTTILEQYF. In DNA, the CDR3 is TGTGCCAGCAGTACCCTGACTACCATACTCGAGCAGTACTTC.

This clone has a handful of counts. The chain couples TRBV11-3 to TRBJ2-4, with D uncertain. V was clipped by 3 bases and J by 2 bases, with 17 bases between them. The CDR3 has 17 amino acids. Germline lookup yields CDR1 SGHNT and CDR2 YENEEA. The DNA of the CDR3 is TGTGCCAGCAGCTTCTTAGACCGACCTGGGCCCAAAAACATTCAGTACTTC. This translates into CASSFLDRPGPKNIQYF.

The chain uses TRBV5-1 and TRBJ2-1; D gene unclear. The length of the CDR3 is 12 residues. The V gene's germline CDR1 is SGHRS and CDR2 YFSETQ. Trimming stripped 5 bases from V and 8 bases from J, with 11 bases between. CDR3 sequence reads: CASRFSIHEQFF. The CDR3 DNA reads TGCGCCAGCAGATTCAGTATCCATGAGCAGTTCTTC.

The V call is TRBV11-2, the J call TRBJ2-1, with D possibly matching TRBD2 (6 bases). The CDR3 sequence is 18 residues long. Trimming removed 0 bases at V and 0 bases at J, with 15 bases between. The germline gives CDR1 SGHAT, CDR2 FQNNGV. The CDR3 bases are TGTGCCAGCAGCTTAGATGTATGGCGGGGTGACTCCTACAATGAGCAGTTCTTC. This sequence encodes CASSLDVWRGDSYNEQFF.

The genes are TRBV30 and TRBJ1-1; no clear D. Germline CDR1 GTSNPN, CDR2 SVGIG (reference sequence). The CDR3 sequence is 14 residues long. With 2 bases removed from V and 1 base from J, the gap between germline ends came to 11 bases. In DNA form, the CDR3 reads TGTGCCTGGAGTAAGGTGACACCGAACACTGAAGCTTTCTTT. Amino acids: CAWSKVTPNTEAFF.

CDR3 region: CASSPGDGANTGELFF. CDR3 DNA: TGTGCCAGCAGCCCCGGTGACGGGGCGAACACCGGGGAGCTGTTTTTT. This chain connects TRBV7-2 to TRBJ2-2; TRBD2 is a possible D gene (5 bases). V lost 5 bases, J lost 0 bases, and 13 bases lay in between. In germline, CDR1 is SGHTA, CDR2 FQGNSA. This CDR3 has 16 amino acids.

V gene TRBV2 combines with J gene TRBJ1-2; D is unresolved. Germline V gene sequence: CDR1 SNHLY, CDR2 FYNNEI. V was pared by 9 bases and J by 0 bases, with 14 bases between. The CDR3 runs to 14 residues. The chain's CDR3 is CASKTDTANYGYTF. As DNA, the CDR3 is TGTGCCAGTAAAACAGATACAGCTAACTATGGCTACACCTTC.

The DNA for the CDR3 is TGTGCCAGCTCACGGGAGAGTGGCAATCAGCCCCAGCATTTT. Protein product: CASSRESGNQPQHF. The V and J genes are TRBV18 and TRBJ1-5; D not certain. With 4 bases removed from V and 2 bases from J, the gap between germline ends came to 9 bases. From germline, CDR1 is KGHSH and CDR2 LQKENI. This CDR3 contains 14 residues.

CDR3 sequence reads: CASSHTDRDSYGYTF. Here the CDR3 DNA reads TGTGCCAGCAGCCATACGGACAGAGACTCCTATGGCTACACCTTC. The rearrangement joins TRBV3-1 (or the pseudogene TRBV3-2) to TRBJ1-2; TRBD1 is a possible D gene (6 bases). The CDR3 is made up of 15 amino acids. V was trimmed by 3 bases and J by 4 bases, leaving 15 bases between them. Germline CDR1 and CDR2: LGHDT and YNNKEL (reference sequence).

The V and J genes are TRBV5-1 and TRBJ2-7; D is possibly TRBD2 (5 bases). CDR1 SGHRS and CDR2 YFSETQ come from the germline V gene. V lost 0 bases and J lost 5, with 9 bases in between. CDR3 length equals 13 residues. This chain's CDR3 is CASSLVEGNEQYF. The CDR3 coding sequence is TGCGCCAGCAGCTTGGTAGAGGGAAACGAGCAGTACTTC.

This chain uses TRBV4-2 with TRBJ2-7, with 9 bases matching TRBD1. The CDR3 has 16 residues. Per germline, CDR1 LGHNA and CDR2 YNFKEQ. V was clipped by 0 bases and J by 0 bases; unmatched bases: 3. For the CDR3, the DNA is TGTGCCAGCAGCCAAGAGGGACAGGGAATCTCCTACGAGCAGTACTTC. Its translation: CASSQEGQGISYEQYF.

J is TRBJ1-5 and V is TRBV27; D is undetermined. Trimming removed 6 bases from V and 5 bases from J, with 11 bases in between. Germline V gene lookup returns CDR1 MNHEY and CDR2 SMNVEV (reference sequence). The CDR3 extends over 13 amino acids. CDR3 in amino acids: CASRRYQDQPQHF. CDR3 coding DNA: TGTGCCAGCAGACGGTATCAGGATCAGCCCCAGCATTTT.

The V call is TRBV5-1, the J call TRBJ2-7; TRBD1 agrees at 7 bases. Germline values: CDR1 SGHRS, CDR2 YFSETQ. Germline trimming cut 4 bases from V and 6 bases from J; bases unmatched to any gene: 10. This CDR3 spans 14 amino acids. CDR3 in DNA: TGCGCCAGCAGCCAAAGGCAAGGGGGCGGCGAGCAGTACTTC. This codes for CASSQRQGGGEQYF. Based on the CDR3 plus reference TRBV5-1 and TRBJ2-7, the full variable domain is KAGVTQTPRYLIKTRGQQVTLSCSPISGHRSVSWYQQTPGQGLQFLFEYFSETQRNKGNFPGRFSGRQFSNSRSEMNVSTLELGDSALYLCASSQRQGGGEQYFGPGTRLTVT.

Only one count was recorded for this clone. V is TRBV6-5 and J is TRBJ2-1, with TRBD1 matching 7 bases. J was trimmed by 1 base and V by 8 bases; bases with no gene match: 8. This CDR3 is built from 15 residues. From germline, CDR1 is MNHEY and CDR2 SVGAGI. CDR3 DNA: TGTGCCAGCCAGTACGACAGGGCGTCCTACAATGAGCAGTTCTTC. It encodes CASQYDRASYNEQFF.

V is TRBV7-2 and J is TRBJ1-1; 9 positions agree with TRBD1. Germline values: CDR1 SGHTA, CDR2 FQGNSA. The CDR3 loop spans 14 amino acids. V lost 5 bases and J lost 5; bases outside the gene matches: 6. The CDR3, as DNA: TGTGCCAGCAGCCCCACAGGGGGCGAGACTGAAGCTTTCTTT. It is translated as CASSPTGGETEAFF.

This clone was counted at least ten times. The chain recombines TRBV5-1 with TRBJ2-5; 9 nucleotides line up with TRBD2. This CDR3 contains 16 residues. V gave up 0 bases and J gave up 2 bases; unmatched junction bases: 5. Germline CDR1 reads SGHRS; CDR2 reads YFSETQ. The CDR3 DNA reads TGCGCCAGCAGCTTGGCCCCTAGCGGGGCACAAGAGACCCAGTACTTC. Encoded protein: CASSLAPSGAQETQYF.

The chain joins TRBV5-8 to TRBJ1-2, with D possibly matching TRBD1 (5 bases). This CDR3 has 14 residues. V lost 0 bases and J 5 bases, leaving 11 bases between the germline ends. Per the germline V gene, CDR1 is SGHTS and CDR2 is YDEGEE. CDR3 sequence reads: CASSLVGAGYGYTF. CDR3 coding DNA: TGTGCCAGCAGCTTGGTAGGGGCTGGTTATGGCTACACCTTC.

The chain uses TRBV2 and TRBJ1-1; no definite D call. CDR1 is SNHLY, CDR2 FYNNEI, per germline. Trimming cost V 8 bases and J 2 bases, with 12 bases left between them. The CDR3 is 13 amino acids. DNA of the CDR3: TGTGCCAGCCTGACACCACCTAACACTGAAGCTTTCTTT. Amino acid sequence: CASLTPPNTEAFF.

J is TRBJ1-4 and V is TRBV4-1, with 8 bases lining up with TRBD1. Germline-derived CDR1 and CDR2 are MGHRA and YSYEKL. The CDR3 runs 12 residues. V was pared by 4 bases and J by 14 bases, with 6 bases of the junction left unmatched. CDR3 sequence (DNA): TGCGCCAGCAGCCCCGGACAGGGCGGGCTGTTTTTT. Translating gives CASSPGQGGLFF.

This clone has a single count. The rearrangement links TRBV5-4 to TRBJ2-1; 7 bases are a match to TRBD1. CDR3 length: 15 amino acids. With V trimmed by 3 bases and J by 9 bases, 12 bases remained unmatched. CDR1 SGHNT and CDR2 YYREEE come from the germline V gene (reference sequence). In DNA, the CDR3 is TGTGCCAGCAGCTCAACACGAAAACAGGGGAGTGAGCAGTTCTTC. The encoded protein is CASSSTRKQGSEQFF.

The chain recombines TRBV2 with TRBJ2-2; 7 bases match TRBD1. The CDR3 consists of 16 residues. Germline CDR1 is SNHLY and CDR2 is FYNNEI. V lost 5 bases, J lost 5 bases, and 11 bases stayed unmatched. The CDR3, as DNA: TGTGCCAGCAGTTTAAACAGGGGTAGGCATACCGGGGAGCTGTTTTTT. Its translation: CASSLNRGRHTGELFF.

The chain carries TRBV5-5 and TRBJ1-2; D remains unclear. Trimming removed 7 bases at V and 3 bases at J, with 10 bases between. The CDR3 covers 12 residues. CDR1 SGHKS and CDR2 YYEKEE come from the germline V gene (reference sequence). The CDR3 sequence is CASQREDYGYTF. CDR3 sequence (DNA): TGTGCCAGCCAACGGGAGGACTATGGCTACACCTTC.

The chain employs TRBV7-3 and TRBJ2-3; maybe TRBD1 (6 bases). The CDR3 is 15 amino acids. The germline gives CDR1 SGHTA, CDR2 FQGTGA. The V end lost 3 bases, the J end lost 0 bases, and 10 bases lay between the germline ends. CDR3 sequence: CASSFEGVSTDTQYF. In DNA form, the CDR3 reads TGTGCCAGCAGCTTCGAGGGGGTGAGCACAGATACGCAGTATTTT.

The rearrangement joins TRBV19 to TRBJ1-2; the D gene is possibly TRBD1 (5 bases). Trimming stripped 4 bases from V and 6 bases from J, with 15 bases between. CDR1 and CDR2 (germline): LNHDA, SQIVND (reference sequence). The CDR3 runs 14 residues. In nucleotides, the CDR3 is TGTGCCAGTAGTAAAATGGACAAGGCCCATGGCTACACCTTC. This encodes CASSKMDKAHGYTF. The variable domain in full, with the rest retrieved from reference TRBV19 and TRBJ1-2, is DGGITQSPKYLFRKEGQNVTLSCEQNLNHDAMYWYRQDPGQGLRLIYYSQIVNDFQKGDIAEGYSVSREKKESFPLTVTSAQKNPTAFYLCASSKMDKAHGYTFGSGTRLTVV.

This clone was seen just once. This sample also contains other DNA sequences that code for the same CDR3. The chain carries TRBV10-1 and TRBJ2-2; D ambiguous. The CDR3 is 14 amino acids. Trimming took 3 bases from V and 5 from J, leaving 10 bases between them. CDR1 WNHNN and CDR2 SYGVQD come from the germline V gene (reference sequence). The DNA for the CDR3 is TGCGCCAGCAGTGAAGGATCAGGAACCGGGGAGCTGTTTTTT. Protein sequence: CASSEGSGTGELFF.

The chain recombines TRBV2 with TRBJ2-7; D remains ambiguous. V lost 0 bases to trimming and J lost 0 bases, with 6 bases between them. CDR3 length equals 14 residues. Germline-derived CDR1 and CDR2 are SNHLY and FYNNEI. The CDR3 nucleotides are TGTGCCAGCAGTGAAGCAAGGAGCTCCTACGAGCAGTACTTC. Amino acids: CASSEARSSYEQYF.